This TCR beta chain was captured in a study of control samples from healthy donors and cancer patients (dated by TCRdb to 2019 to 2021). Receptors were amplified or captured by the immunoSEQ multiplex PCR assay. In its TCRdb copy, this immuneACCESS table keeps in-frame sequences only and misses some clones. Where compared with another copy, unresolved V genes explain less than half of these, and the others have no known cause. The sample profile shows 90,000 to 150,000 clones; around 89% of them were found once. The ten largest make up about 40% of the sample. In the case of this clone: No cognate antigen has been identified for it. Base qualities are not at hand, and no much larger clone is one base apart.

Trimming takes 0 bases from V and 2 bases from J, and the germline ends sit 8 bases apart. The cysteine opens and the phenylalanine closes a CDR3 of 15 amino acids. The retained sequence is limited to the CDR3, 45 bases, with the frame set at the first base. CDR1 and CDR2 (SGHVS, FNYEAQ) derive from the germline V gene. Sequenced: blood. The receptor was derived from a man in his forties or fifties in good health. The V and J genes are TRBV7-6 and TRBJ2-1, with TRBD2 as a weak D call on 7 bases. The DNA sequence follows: TGTGCCAGCAGCTTAGCGGGGGGGCCCTACAATGAGCAGTTCTTC. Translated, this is CASSLAGGPYNEQFF.